This TCR beta chain was found in a study of CD8 T cells in ankylosing spondylitis. There are 13 residues in the CDR3. J gave up 5 bases and V 7 bases, and 8 bases lay outside the gene matches. Germline V gene data show CDR1 as SNHLY and CDR2 as FYNNEI. In TCRdb, the 5' RACE reads were re-called with MiXCR into one record per CDR3 protein. The sample consists of 200,000 to 300,000 distinct CDR3 sequences, more than 20% of them appearing once. The sample holds a few counts of this clonotype. This chain links TRBV2 with TRBJ2-7, with 7 bases fitting TRBD1. Sequencing input: blood, either unsorted or a sorted T cell fraction (not recorded which). This TCR came from a male donor with ankylosing spondylitis or in good health (not recorded which). The CDR3 region has the DNA TGTGCCAGCAACCTGGACAGGTCCAACGAGCAGTACTTC. Residues: CASNLDRSNEQYF.